The entry that follows covers one T cell receptor (beta chain) sequence. In the study's own analysis: Estimation of nucleated cell counts relied on the amplification of reference gene primers. Some clones are missing from TCRdb's copy, which holds only in-frame ones; the method was immunoSEQ multiplex PCR. Clone size and the V and J calls come from that table; the DNA yielded D and trimming. Among around 140,000 clones listed, about 87% were seen once. This entry is derived from a study of blood T cell repertoires in COVID-19. At the level of the study: Samples of COVID-19 (acute and convalescent) were obtained from the United States, Italy and Spain. From T cells, B-cell-depleted T cells, or PBMCs came the material, which was cDNA or gDNA.

This CDR3 region has 13 residues. Germline V lookup: CDR1 MNHEY, CDR2 SMNVEV (reference sequence). V lost 3 bases and J lost 2, with 8 bases in between. This clonotype was sampled from a man aged 45-60 years who had recovered from COVID-19. The chain recombines TRBV27 with TRBJ2-7, with unresolved D. Sequencing input: peripheral blood. The CDR3 reads CASSFLPPYEQYF. The CDR3 nucleotides read TGTGCCAGCAGTTTCCTCCCTCCCTACGAGCAGTACTTC.